The 25 T cell receptor beta chains in this list originate from one sample, sequenced in a study of shared clonotypes between healthy human individuals. Clones were sequenced by immunoSEQ multiplex PCR, and TCRdb holds only the in-frame ones, with some missing. The repertoire holds 520,000 or so clones, 79% seen once, with over 10% in the top ten. Sequenced material: PBMCs. All receptors derive from a middle-aged woman in good health. Some clones in this sample may be carry-over from other donors' samples.

The chain joins TRBV7-9 to TRBJ2-7, with no clear D. V dropped 5 bases and J dropped 6 bases, with 14 bases sitting between them. The CDR3 has 13 residues. In germline, CDR1 is SEHNR, CDR2 FQNEAQ (reference sequence). CDR3 coding DNA: TGTGCCAGCAGCCCGACCCGTTGGACCGAGCAGTACTTC. Residues: CASSPTRWTEQYF.

The V gene is TRBV28, the J gene TRBJ2-6; D remains unclear. Per germline, CDR1 MDHEN and CDR2 SYDVKM. The CDR3 sequence is 15 residues long. Deletions cut 3 bases from V and 0 bases from J, with 6 bases between. The CDR3 reads CASSFWPSGANVLTF. The CDR3 nucleotides read TGTGCCAGCAGTTTTTGGCCCTCTGGGGCCAACGTCCTGACTTTC.

The J gene is TRBJ1-5, the V gene TRBV6-1; D may be TRBD1 (5 bases). V was cut by 4 bases and J by 7 bases, with 17 bases left in between. CDR3 length: 15 residues. Germline V gives CDR1 MNHNS, CDR2 SASEGT. In nucleotides, the CDR3 is TGTGCCAGCAGTGTGGAGTCTAGGGGTTTGCAGCCCCAGCATTTT. Its translation: CASSVESRGLQPQHF.

This chain uses TRBV9 with TRBJ2-1, with 8 bases lining up with TRBD2. Germline assignment: CDR1 SGDLS and CDR2 YYNGEE. The CDR3 is 13 residues long. The ends lost 3 bases at V and 11 bases at J; junction bases unmatched: 7. CDR3 sequence: CASSEGRLAQQFF. Here the CDR3 DNA reads TGTGCCAGCAGCGAGGGGAGACTAGCGCAGCAGTTCTTC.

V gene TRBV5-4 combines with J gene TRBJ2-7; D call uncertain. Trimming removed 0 bases from V and 5 bases from J, with 9 bases in between. The CDR3 totals 13 residues. In germline, CDR1 is SGHNT, CDR2 YYREEE (reference sequence). DNA of the CDR3: TGTGCCAGCAGCTTGGCCAACACGGACGAGCAGTACTTC. Translating gives CASSLANTDEQYF.

This clone was counted between two and nine times. The chain uses TRBV9 and TRBJ2-3; the D is unclear. With 1 base removed from V and 4 bases from J, the gap between germline ends came to 4 bases. Germline V gene data show CDR1 as SGDLS and CDR2 as YYNGEE. The CDR3 extends over 12 amino acids. The DNA of the CDR3 is TGTGCCAGCAGCGTAAGTCCAGATACGCAGTATTTT. This codes for CASSVSPDTQYF.

This rearrangement joins TRBV19 to TRBJ1-5; D not certain. The CDR3 spans 14 residues. The V and J ends lost 7 bases and 2 bases respectively, with 12 bases between them. Germline assignment: CDR1 LNHDA and CDR2 SQIVND (reference sequence). CDR3 nucleotide sequence: TGTGCCAGTAACCACCTGTGGGGCAATCAGCCCCAGCATTTT. It is translated as CASNHLWGNQPQHF.

The genes are TRBV11-2 and TRBJ2-3, with D unclear. In germline, CDR1 is SGHAT, CDR2 FQNNGV. V lost 0 bases, J lost 8 bases, and 9 bases lay in between. This CDR3 is built from 13 residues. CDR3 DNA: TGTGCCAGCAGCTTAGACTCCACTGCTACGCAGTATTTT. This gives the protein CASSLDSTATQYF.

The chain links TRBV29-1 to TRBJ2-2, with TRBD2 matching over 7 bases. V was clipped by 6 bases and J by 1 base; unmatched bases: 8. CDR3 length equals 15 residues. Germline CDR1 and CDR2: SQVTM and ANQGSEA. This CDR3 reads CSVSPSGVNTGELFF. The CDR3 DNA is TGCAGCGTCTCCCCTAGCGGCGTGAACACCGGGGAGCTGTTTTTT.

The chain recombines TRBV30 with TRBJ1-4, with no clear D. This CDR3 is built from 12 residues. V lost 1 base to trimming and J lost 8 bases, with 8 bases between them. Germline lookup yields CDR1 GTSNPN and CDR2 SVGIG (reference sequence). CDR3 sequence (DNA): TGTGCCTGGAGTGCCTCTCGGGAAAAACTGTTTTTT. This gives the protein CAWSASREKLFF.

The V call is TRBV18, the J call TRBJ2-1; D is unresolved. Trimming took off 6 bases at V and 3 bases at J, with 12 bases between the two ends. Germline lookup yields CDR1 KGHSH and CDR2 LQKENI. The CDR3 extends over 14 amino acids. Here the CDR3 reads CASSPDKVYNEQFF. The CDR3 nucleotides are TGTGCCAGCTCGCCCGACAAAGTCTACAATGAGCAGTTCTTC.

The chain uses TRBV6-1 and TRBJ2-6; D gene unclear. V was pared by 1 base and J by 0 bases, with 4 bases between. Germline V gene sequence: CDR1 MNHNS, CDR2 SASEGT. This CDR3 contains 15 residues. The CDR3 is CASSEEGSGANVLTF. DNA for the CDR3: TGTGCCAGCAGTGAAGAGGGCTCTGGGGCCAACGTCCTGACTTTC.

The chain links TRBV27 to TRBJ1-2; tentatively, D is TRBD1 (6 bases). Germline CDR1 is MNHEY and CDR2 is SMNVEV (reference sequence). The CDR3 is 13 residues long. Trimming left V 3 bases short and J 8 bases short, with 13 bases between. The CDR3 coding sequence is TGTGCCAGCAGTTTGGCAGGGGTCGGAGGCTACACCTTC. It translates to CASSLAGVGGYTF.

This chain's CDR3 is CAISGGQGIGYGYTF. The CDR3, as DNA: TGTGCCATCAGTGGCGGACAGGGGATTGGCTATGGCTACACCTTC. The rearrangement uses TRBV10-3 and TRBJ1-2; 9 bases align to TRBD1. Germline V gene lookup returns CDR1 ENHRY and CDR2 SYGVKD. The CDR3 extends over 15 amino acids. V shed 4 bases and J 4 bases; nucleotides not matched to a gene: 7.

This clone was recorded once. V usage is TRBV28 and J usage is TRBJ2-7, with a possible D match to TRBD1 (7 bases). Trimming shortened V by 2 bases and J by 6 bases, and 14 bases separated the two germline ends. This CDR3 spans 14 amino acids. Germline CDR1 MDHEN, CDR2 SYDVKM. The CDR3 bases are TGTGCCAGCAGTTTAAGCCAGGGGGGCGGCGAGCAGTACTTC. The encoded protein is CASSLSQGGGEQYF.

The chain links TRBV9 to TRBJ2-5, with 7 bases aligning to TRBD1. The CDR3 covers 15 residues. Germline CDR1 and CDR2: SGDLS and YYNGEE. The V gene end was trimmed by 4 bases and the J gene end by 1 base; junction bases not matched to a gene: 7. The DNA for the CDR3 is TGTGCCAGCAGCCCCACAGGGGACCCCCAAGAGACCCAGTACTTC. It specifies CASSPTGDPQETQYF. The whole variable domain, remainder taken from reference TRBV9 and TRBJ2-5, is DSGVTQTPKHLITATGQRVTLRCSPRSGDLSVYWYQQSLDQGLQFLIQYYNGEERAKGNILERFSAQQFPDLHSELNLSSLELGDSALYFCASSPTGDPQETQYFGPGTRLLVL.

The rearrangement uses TRBV30 and TRBJ2-7; D may be TRBD2 (6 bases). Germline assignment: CDR1 GTSNPN and CDR2 SVGIG (reference sequence). The V end was cut by 3 bases, the J end by 2 bases, with 17 bases between. This CDR3 is built from 15 residues. Here the CDR3 DNA reads TGTGCCTGGAGGCCGCAAGGGCGGGGTCCCTACGAGCAGTACTTC. Amino acids: CAWRPQGRGPYEQYF.

To note about this clone: A junction boundary mismatches the germline segment, possibly from a read error. The CDR3 DNA reads TGTGCCAGCAGTCCCGCTCTAGGGGCCGGGAAGGGGTTCGATTTC. This gives the protein CASSPALGAGKGFDF. The chain combines TRBV28 with TRBJ1-2; D perhaps matches TRBD1 (5 bases). From germline, CDR1 is MDHEN and CDR2 SYDVKM. The CDR3 runs to 15 residues.

The chain has TRBV4-3 and TRBJ2-3; 9 nucleotides align to TRBD2. The CDR3 spans 16 residues. Germline CDR1 is LGHNA and CDR2 is YSLEER. The J segment lost 1 base and the V segment lost 1 base, leaving 3 bases of the junction unmatched. In nucleotides, the CDR3 is TGCGCCAGCAGCCAAGTGGAGCGGGAGGGCACAGATACGCAGTATTTT. Translated, it gives CASSQVEREGTDTQYF.

The genes are TRBV27 and TRBJ2-2, with 12 nucleotides matching TRBD1. The CDR3 runs 17 residues. Per germline, CDR1 MNHEY and CDR2 SMNVEV (reference sequence). Trimming took 4 bases from V and 4 from J; bases not matched to a gene: 7. The CDR3 DNA is TGTGCCAGCAGTTCGTCCGGGACAGGGGGCGGCACCGGGGAGCTGTTTTTT. Protein product: CASSSSGTGGGTGELFF.

J is TRBJ2-5 and V is TRBV4-1; TRBD1 matches at 9 bases. V shed 5 bases, J shed 4 bases, and the junction held 2 bases outside the gene matches. Germline CDR1 and CDR2: MGHRA and YSYEKL. The CDR3 length is 13 residues. The CDR3 spells CASSMGQGETQYF. The CDR3 coding sequence is TGCGCCAGCAGCATGGGACAGGGAGAGACCCAGTACTTC.

The J gene is TRBJ2-4, the V gene TRBV2; 8 bases match TRBD2. V shed 3 bases, J shed 0 bases, and the junction held 16 bases outside the gene matches. Germline CDR1 reads SNHLY; CDR2 reads FYNNEI. The CDR3 totals 20 residues. The CDR3 is CASSELASGSYFLAKNIQYF. CDR3 coding DNA: TGTGCCAGCAGTGAGCTGGCTAGCGGGTCCTACTTCCTAGCCAAAAACATTCAGTACTTC.

V usage is TRBV15 and J usage is TRBJ2-3; TRBD2 matches at 8 bases. The CDR3 contains 16 residues. V trimming: 4 bases; J trimming: 4 bases; junction bases outside the gene matches: 10. Germline loops: CDR1 LNHNV, CDR2 YYDKDF (reference sequence). The CDR3 DNA follows: TGTGCCACCAGCACCCGGGGGGGGAGCATCTCAGATACGCAGTATTTT. The encoded protein is CATSTRGGSISDTQYF.

This chain joins TRBV5-1 and TRBJ2-1, with 7 bases that match TRBD2. Germline lookup yields CDR1 SGHRS and CDR2 YFSETQ. The V segment lost 6 bases and the J segment 5 bases; nucleotides outside the gene matches: 5. The length of the CDR3 is 13 residues. DNA for the CDR3: TGCGCCAGCACGCGGGAGCGCGACAATGAGCAGTTCTTC. Amino acids: CASTRERDNEQFF.

With regard to this clone: A far bigger clonotype differs at one base, so this is likely a read error. The chain carries TRBV6-4 and TRBJ1-1; TRBD1 might be the D (6 bases). Trimming cost V 6 bases and J 1 base, with 9 bases left between them. This CDR3 has 13 amino acids. Germline loops: CDR1 MRHNA, CDR2 SNTAGT. For the CDR3, the DNA is TGTGCCAGCAGCGGACAGCCGAACACTGAAGCTTTCTTT. It codes for CASSGQPNTEAFF.